The 3 T cell receptor beta chains given below trace back to one sample, sequenced in a study of patients and donors after allogeneic stem cell transplantation (dated by TCRdb to 2020 to 2021). Receptor libraries were prepared by RT-PCR. Sequencer: NextSeq 550. TCRdb reran the public reads through fastp at Q25 and MiXCR, keeping productive beta chains. Rows matching on CDR3 protein sequence are summarized as one entry with the most common DNA and genes. A total of 920,000 or so distinct CDR3 sequences appear in this sample, about a sixth of them only once. 5.5% to 6.5% of the sample is in the top ten clones. The specimen sequenced was blood, either unsorted or a sorted T cell fraction (not recorded which). These receptors came from a human donor who was either an allogeneic HSCT recipient or a stem cell or donor lymphocyte infusion donor (not recorded which). It is not recorded whose cells these are; they may come from a transplant donor.

J is TRBJ1-2 and V is TRBV7-9, with a possible D match to TRBD1 (6 bases). The CDR3 consists of 13 residues. V was pared by 6 bases and J by 4 bases, with 12 bases between. CDR1 is SEHNR and CDR2 is FQNEAQ in the germline V gene (reference sequence). In DNA, the CDR3 is TGTGCCAGCAGTGTGGGGGCCGGCTATGGCTACACCTTC. Translating gives CASSVGAGYGYTF.

The rearrangement links TRBV23-1 to TRBJ2-1; D might be TRBD1 or TRBD2, each matching 5 bases. TRBV23-1 is annotated as an ORF whose role is uncertain. V was clipped by 2 bases and J by 8 bases, with 19 bases between them. The CDR3 is 16 amino acids. The CDR3 loop reads CASSQVPASSGHEQFF. CDR3 coding DNA: TGCGCCAGCAGTCAAGTCCCGGCTAGCTCGGGGCATGAGCAGTTCTTC.

The chain links TRBV11-1 to TRBJ1-6; D not resolved. V dropped 3 bases and J dropped 10 bases, with 13 bases sitting between them. In germline, CDR1 is SGHAT, CDR2 FQDESV (reference sequence). This CDR3 has 14 residues. The CDR3 nucleotides are TGTGCCAGCAGCTTCGGACCCATAGTATCACCCCTCCACTTT. This encodes CASSFGPIVSPLHF.